Listed here is a single T cell receptor beta chain. The antigen it binds to is not known. No clone much larger than this one lies a single base away; base qualities are absent. The sample originates from a study of blood T cell repertoires in COVID-19 (dated by TCRdb to about 2020). Describing the broader study: Samples from collaborators originated in the United States, Italy and Spain and spanned both the acute and convalescent phases of COVID-19. The prospective study material was composed of cDNA or gDNA derived from T cells, B-cell-depleted T cells, or PBMCs. The dataset comprised deeply sampled blood TCRbeta repertoires from subjects exposed to, actively infected with, or recovered from COVID-19. The repertoires were made available in a free public database intended to serve as a resource for research on the immune response to SARS-CoV-2. The samples were drawn from the first 160 participants of the ongoing ImmuneRACE study and from 950 to 1,500 subjects provided by 6 global collaborators. Nearly every sample came with metadata listing a de-identified subject ID, COVID-19 status, age in years and sex. HLA class I and class II types, where available, came from metadata supplied by the sample provider rather than from assay-based typing.

The paper as a whole reports these results and caveats: How much clinical and demographic metadata was included differed by source and by participant, and the metadata was provided uncurated.

One collaborating source in Seattle enrolled patients during active infection and followed them longitudinally through the course of disease. The collaborating institutions used their own protocols to collect whole blood in K2EDTA tubes. For TCRbeta analysis, collaborators shipped samples in one of three forms: frozen whole blood, isolated PBMCs, or DNA extracted from either of those sample types. Counted from cysteine to phenylalanine, this CDR3 has 16 amino acids. Solely the CDR3 DNA is kept, with 48 bases framed from the first base. Taken from the germline V gene, the CDR1 and CDR2 loops are KGHDR and SFDVKD. V is cut by 11 bases and J by 0 bases, and the space between the germline ends is 19 bases. TCRbeta CDR3 regions were amplified from genomic DNA using the immunoSEQ Assay, a bias-controlled multiplex PCR. The study's processing was this. The number of nucleated cells in each sample was estimated by amplification of reference gene primers within the assay. To quantify the absolute abundance of each unique TCRbeta CDR3 rearrangement, sequence reads were collapsed and filtered. For each sample, productive Simpson clonality was calculated as the square root of Simpson's diversity index across productive rearrangements. The clones in this table, taken by TCRdb from immuneACCESS, are in-frame only. Not every clone is retained; where verified, under half of the shortfall comes from an unresolved V gene, and the cause of the rest is unknown. V, J and clone size were drawn from that table, and D and trimming were deduced from the DNA. The sample table lists 150,000 to 200,000 clones, roughly 79% of them with a count of one. The ten largest clones capture more than 10% of the sample.

Sequenced sample: peripheral blood. The chain joins TRBV24-1 to TRBJ1-3; no confident D gene assignment can be made. This TCR was recovered from a woman of 80 years or more with COVID-19, enrolled during active disease. The DNA sequence is TGTGCCATACCCGAGCTGGTGTCCTACTCTGGAAACACCATATATTTT. Translated, this gives CAIPELVSYSGNTIYF.